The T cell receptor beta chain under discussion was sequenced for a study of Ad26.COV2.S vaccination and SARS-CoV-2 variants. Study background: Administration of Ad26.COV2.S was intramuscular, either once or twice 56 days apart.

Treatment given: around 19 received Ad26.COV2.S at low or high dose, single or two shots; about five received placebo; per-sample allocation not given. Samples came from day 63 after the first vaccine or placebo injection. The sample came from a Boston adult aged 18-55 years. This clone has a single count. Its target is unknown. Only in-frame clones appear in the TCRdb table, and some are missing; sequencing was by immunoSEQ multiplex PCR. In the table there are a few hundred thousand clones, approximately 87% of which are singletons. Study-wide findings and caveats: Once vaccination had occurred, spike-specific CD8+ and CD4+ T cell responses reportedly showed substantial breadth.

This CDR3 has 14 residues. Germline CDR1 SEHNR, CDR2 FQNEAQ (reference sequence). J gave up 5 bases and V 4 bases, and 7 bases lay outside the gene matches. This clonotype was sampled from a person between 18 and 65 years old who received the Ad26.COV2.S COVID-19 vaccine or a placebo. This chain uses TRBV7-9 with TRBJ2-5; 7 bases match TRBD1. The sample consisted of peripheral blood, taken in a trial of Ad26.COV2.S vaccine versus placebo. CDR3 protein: CASSSSRGRETQYF. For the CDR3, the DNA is TGTGCCAGCAGCTCGAGTAGGGGGCGGGAGACCCAGTACTTC.